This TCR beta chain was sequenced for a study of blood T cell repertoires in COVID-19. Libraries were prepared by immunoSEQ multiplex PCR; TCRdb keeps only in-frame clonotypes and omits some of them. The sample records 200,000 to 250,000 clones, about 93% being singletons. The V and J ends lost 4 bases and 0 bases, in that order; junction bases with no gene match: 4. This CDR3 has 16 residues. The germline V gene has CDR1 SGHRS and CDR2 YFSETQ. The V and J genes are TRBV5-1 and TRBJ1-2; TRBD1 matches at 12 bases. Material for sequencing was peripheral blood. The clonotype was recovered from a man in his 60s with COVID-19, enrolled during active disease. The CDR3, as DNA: TGCGCCAGCAGCCCGGGACAGGGGGCTCCTAACTATGGCTACACCTTC. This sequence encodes CASSPGQGAPNYGYTF.